The following is a TCR beta chain sequence with its context. This entry comes from a study of technical replicates of blood from a few donors. The V end lost 3 bases, the J end lost 11 bases, and 10 bases lay between the germline ends. Germline lookup yields CDR1 MNHEY and CDR2 SMNVEV (reference sequence). The CDR3 totals 11 residues. The table came from immunoSEQ multiplex PCR; TCRdb's copy has only in-frame clones and leaves some out. The sample has 70,000 to 85,000 clones, 97% seen once. The rearrangement uses TRBV27 and TRBJ1-1; D is unresolved. What was sequenced was T cells isolated from PBMCs. The TCR sequence derives from a human donor in good health. In DNA form, the CDR3 reads TGTGCCAGCAGTTTTGGAGAGAGGGCTTTCTTT. This codes for CASSFGERAFF.